The 4 T cell receptor beta chains below all came from one sample that was sequenced in a study of cytomegalovirus exposure and HLA in healthy donors. The primer mix had 60 Vbeta and 13 Jbeta primers. Libraries were prepared by immunoSEQ multiplex PCR; TCRdb keeps only in-frame clonotypes and omits some of them. The table has about 89,000 clones, about 80% seen once. The source material was PBMCs. The receptors were sampled from a male donor in good health and CMV-seronegative.

This clone was seen more than once but under ten times. The chain combines TRBV4-1 with TRBJ2-7, with 9 bases identical to TRBD1. Trimming took 1 base from V and 3 from J; bases not matched to a gene: 4. The CDR3 covers 15 residues. The V gene's germline CDR1 is MGHRA and CDR2 YSYEKL. This chain's CDR3 is CASSQAGTGSYEQYF. The DNA of the CDR3 is TGCGCCAGCAGCCAAGCAGGGACAGGGAGCTACGAGCAGTACTTC.

CDR3 nucleotides: TGTGCCAGCAGCTTAGGTGGGCTAGCGGGGAGCACAGATACGCAGTATTTT. It yields the protein CASSLGGLAGSTDTQYF. The genes are TRBV7-9 and TRBJ2-3, with 9 bases matching TRBD2. V lost 1 base, J lost 0 bases, and 5 bases stayed unmatched. The germline gives CDR1 SEHNR, CDR2 FQNEAQ (reference sequence). This CDR3 contains 17 residues.

The chain is built from TRBV6-4 and TRBJ2-3, with 10 positions matching TRBD2. The trim removed 6 bases at V and 0 bases at J, leaving 6 bases unmatched. The CDR3 sequence is 16 residues long. Germline V gene sequence: CDR1 MRHNA, CDR2 SNTAGT. The DNA of the CDR3 is TGTGCCAGCAGCGTCGTAGCGGGAGGAAGCACAGATACGCAGTATTTT. It yields the protein CASSVVAGGSTDTQYF.

V is TRBV28 and J is TRBJ1-4; D gene uncertain. The CDR3 loop spans 16 amino acids. The germline CDR1 and CDR2 sequences are MDHEN and SYDVKM. Trimming stripped 5 bases from V and 0 bases from J, with 13 bases between. The CDR3 DNA follows: TGTGCCAGCAGTCTCATCCAGGATCCAACTAATGAAAAACTGTTTTTT. This translates into CASSLIQDPTNEKLFF.